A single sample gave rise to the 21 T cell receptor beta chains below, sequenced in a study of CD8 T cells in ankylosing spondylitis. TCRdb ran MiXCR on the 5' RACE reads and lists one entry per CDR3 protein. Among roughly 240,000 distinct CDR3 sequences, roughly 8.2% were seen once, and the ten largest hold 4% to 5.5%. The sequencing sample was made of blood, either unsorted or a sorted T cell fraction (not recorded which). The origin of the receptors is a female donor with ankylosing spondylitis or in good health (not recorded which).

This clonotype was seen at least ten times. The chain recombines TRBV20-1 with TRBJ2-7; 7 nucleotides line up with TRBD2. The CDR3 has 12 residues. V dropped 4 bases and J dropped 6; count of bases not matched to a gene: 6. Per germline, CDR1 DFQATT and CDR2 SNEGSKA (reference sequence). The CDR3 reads CSAIPGGGEQYF. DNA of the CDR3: TGCAGTGCTATACCTGGCGGGGGCGAGCAGTACTTC.

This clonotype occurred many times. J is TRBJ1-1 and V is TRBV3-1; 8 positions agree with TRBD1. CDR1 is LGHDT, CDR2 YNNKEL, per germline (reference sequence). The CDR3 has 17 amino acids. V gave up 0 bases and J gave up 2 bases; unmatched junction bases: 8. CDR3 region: CASSQDLGTGRNTEAFF. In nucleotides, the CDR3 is TGTGCCAGCAGCCAAGATTTGGGGACAGGAAGAAACACTGAAGCTTTCTTT.

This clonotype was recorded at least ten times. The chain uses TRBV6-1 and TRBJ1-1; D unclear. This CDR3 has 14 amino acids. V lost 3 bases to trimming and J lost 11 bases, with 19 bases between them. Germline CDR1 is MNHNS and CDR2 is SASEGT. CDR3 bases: TGTGCCAGCAGTGACCGTGGCAGGAGATTTGATGCTTTCTTT. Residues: CASSDRGRRFDAFF.

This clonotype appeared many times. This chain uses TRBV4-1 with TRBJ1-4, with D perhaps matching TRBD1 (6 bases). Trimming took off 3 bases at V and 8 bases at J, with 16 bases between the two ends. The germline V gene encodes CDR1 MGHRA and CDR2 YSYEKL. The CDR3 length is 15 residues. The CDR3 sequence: CASSQLRGSGEKLFF. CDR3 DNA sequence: TGCGCCAGCAGCCAGCTCAGGGGATCGGGAGAAAAACTGTTTTTT.

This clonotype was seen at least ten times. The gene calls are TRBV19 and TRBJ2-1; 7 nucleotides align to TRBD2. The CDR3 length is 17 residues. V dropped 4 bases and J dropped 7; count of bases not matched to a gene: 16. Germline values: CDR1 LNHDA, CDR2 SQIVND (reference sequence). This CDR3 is CASSNPWTSPYENEQFF. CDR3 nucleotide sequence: TGTGCCAGTAGTAACCCCTGGACTAGTCCATATGAGAATGAGCAGTTCTTC.

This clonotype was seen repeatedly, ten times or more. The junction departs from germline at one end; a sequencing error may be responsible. CDR3 sequence: CSAENNEQFF. CDR3 DNA sequence: TGCAGCGCTGAAAACAATGAGCAGTTCTTC. This chain links TRBV29-1 with TRBJ2-1; D is unresolved. In germline, CDR1 is SQVTM, CDR2 ANQGSEA. This CDR3 contains 10 residues.

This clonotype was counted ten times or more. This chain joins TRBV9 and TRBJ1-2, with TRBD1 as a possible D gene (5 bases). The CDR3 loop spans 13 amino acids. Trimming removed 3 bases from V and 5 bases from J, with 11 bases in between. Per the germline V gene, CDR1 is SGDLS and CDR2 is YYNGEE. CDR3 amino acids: CASSAAGRYGYTF. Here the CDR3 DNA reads TGTGCCAGCAGCGCTGCAGGGAGGTATGGCTACACCTTC.

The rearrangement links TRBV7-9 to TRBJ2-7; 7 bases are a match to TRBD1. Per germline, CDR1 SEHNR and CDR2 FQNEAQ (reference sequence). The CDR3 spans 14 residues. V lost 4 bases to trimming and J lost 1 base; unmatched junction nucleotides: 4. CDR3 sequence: CASSSWTGSYEQYF. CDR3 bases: TGTGCCAGCAGCTCTTGGACAGGTTCCTACGAGCAGTACTTC. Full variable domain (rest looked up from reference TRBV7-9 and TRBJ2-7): DTGVSQNPRHKITKRGQNVTFRCDPISEHNRLYWYRQTLGQGPEFLTYFQNEAQLEKSRLLSDRFSAERPKGSFSTLEIQRTEQGDSAMYLCASSSWTGSYEQYFGPGTRLTVT.

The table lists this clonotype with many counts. CDR3 nucleotides: TGTGCCAGCGGGTTAGACAGAAATCAGCCCCAGCATTTT. It is translated as CASGLDRNQPQHF. This rearrangement joins TRBV6-2 or TRBV6-3 to TRBJ1-5; D may be TRBD1 (5 bases). The germline V gene has CDR1 MNHEY and CDR2 SVGEGT. CDR3 size: 13 residues. Trimming left V 8 bases short and J 4 bases short, with 12 bases between.

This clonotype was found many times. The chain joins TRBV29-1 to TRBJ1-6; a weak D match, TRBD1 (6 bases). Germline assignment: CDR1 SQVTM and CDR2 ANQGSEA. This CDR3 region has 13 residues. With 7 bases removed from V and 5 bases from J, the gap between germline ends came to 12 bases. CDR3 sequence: CSAKGGDNSPLHF. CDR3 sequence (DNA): TGCAGCGCCAAGGGGGGGGATAATTCACCCCTCCACTTT.

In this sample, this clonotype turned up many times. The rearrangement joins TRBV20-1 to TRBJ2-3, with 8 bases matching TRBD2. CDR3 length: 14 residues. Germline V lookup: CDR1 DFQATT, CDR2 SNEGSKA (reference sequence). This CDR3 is CSSPGLGGLDTQYF. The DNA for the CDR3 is TGCAGCTCGCCGGGACTAGGGGGTTTGGATACGCAGTATTTT.

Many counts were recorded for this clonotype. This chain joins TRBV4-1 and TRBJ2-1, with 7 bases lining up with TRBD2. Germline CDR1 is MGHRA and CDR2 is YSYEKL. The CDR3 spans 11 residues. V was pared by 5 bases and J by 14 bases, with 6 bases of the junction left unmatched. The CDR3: CASSFSGGEFF. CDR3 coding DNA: TGCGCCAGCAGCTTTAGTGGGGGGGAGTTCTTC.

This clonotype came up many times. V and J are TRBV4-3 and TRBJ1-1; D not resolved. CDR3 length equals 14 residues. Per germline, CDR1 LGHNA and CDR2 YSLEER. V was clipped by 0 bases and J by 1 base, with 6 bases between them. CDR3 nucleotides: TGCGCCAGCAGCCAAGATCGGAAGAACACTGAAGCTTTCTTT. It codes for CASSQDRKNTEAFF.

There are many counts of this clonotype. DNA of the CDR3: TGTGCCAGCAGCTTGATGGCCCTCCCCTACAATGAGCAGTTCTTC. Its translation: CASSLMALPYNEQFF. This chain connects TRBV7-2 to TRBJ2-1; D is unclear. This CDR3 contains 15 residues. Germline V lookup: CDR1 SGHTA, CDR2 FQGNSA. V was trimmed by 3 bases and J by 2 bases, leaving 11 bases between them.

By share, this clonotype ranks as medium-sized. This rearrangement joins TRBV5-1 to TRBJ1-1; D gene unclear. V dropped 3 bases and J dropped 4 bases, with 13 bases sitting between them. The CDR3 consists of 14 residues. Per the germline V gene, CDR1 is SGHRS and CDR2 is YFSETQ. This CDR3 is CASSSYRFGTEAFF. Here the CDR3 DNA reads TGCGCCAGCAGCTCATATCGGTTTGGCACTGAAGCTTTCTTT.

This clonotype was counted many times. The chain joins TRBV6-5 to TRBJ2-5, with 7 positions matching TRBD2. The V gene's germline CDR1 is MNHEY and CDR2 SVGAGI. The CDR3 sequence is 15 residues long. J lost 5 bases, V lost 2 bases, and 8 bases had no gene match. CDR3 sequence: CASSYEGGRGETQYF. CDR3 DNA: TGTGCCAGCAGTTACGAAGGCGGGAGAGGGGAGACCCAGTACTTC.

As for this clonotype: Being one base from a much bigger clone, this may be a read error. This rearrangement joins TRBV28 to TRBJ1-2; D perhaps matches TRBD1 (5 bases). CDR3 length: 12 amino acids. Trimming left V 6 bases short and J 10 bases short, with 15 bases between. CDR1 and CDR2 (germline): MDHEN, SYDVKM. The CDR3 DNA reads TGTGCCAGCAGCTCAGGGATTCCTGACTACACCTTC. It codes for CASSSGIPDYTF.

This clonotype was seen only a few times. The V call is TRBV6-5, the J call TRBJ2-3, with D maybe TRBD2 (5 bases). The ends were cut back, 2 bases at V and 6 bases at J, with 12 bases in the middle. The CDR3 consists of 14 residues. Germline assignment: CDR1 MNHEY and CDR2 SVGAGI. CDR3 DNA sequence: TGTGCCAGCAGTTACGGAGCGGACCCTGATACGCAGTATTTT. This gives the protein CASSYGADPDTQYF.

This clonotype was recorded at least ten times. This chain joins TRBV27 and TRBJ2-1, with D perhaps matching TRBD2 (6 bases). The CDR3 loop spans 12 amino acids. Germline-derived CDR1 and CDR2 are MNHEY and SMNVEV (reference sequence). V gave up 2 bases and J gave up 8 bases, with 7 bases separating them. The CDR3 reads CASSLTGDEQFF. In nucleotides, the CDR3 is TGTGCCAGCAGTTTAACGGGAGATGAGCAGTTCTTC.

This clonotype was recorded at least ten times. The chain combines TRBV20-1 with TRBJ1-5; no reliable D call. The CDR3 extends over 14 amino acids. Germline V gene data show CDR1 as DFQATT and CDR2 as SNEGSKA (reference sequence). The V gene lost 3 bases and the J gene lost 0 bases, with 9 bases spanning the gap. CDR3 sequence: CSASPEDSNQPQHF. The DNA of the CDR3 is TGCAGTGCTAGTCCAGAAGATAGCAATCAGCCCCAGCATTTT.

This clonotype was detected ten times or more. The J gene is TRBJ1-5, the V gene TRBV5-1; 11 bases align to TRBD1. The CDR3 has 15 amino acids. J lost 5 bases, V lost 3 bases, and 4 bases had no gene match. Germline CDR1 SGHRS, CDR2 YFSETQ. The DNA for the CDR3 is TGCGCCAGCAGCTCGGGACAGGGGGGCGATCAGCCCCAGCATTTT. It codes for CASSSGQGGDQPQHF.